The TCR beta chain under discussion was sequenced for a study of blood T cell repertoires in COVID-19. TCRdb's copy holds only in-frame clones and misses some; the assay was immunoSEQ multiplex PCR. The repertoire holds tens of thousands of clones, with approximately 82% as singletons. CDR3 length: 13 amino acids. Germline CDR1 MNHNY, CDR2 SVGAGI (reference sequence). With 10 bases removed from V and 0 bases from J, the gap between germline ends came to 10 bases. The rearrangement links TRBV6-6 to TRBJ2-1; a possible D gene is TRBD2 (6 bases). The sequence was obtained from a woman between 70 and 85 years old with acute or convalescent COVID-19. Sequences were obtained from peripheral blood. The CDR3 sequence is CAISTSSYNEQFF. The CDR3 DNA reads as TGTGCCATCTCGACTAGCTCCTACAATGAGCAGTTCTTC.